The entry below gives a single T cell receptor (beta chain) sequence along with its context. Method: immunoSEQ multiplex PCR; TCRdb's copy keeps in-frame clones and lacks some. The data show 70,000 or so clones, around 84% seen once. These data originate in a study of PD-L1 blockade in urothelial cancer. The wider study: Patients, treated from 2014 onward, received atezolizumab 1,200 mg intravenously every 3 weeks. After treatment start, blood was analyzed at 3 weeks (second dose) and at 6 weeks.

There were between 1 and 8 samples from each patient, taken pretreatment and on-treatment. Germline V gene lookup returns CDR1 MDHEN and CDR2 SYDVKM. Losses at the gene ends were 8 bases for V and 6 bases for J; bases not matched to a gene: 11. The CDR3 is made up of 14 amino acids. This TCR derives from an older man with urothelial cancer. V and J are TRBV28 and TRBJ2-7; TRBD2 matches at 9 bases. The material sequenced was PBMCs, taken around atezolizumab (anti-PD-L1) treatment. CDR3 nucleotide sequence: TGTGCCAGCCGCCGATCTAGCGGGGTCGGCGAGCAGTACTTC. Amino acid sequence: CASRRSSGVGEQYF. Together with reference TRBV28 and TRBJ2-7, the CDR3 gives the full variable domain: DVKVTQSSRYLVKRTGEKVFLECVQDMDHENMFWYRQDPGLGLRLIYFSYDVKMKEKGDIPEGYSVSREKKERFSLILESASTNQTSMYLCASRRSSGVGEQYFGPGTRLTVT.